This passage covers 32 T cell receptor beta chains from one sample sequenced in a study of chemoradiotherapy in HPV16-positive cancers. Method: immunoSEQ multiplex PCR; TCRdb's copy keeps in-frame clones and lacks some. The profile shows roughly 12,000 clones, around 87% of them singletons. The specimen was blood, collected from a patient who underwent chemoradiotherapy. The receptors come from a human donor with HPV-associated anogenital cancer.

This chain joins TRBV5-5 and TRBJ2-7; 8 nucleotides match TRBD1. The CDR3 length is 12 residues. With 3 bases clipped from V and 6 bases from J, the junction kept 2 bases outside the gene matches. The germline V gene encodes CDR1 SGHKS and CDR2 YYEKEE (reference sequence). As DNA, the CDR3 is TGTGCCAGCAGCTCAGGGGGCTTCGAGCAGTACGTC. It encodes CASSSGGFEQYV.

The chain is built from TRBV28 and TRBJ1-2; perhaps TRBD1 as D (6 bases). The CDR3 loop spans 14 amino acids. CDR1 and CDR2 (germline): MDHEN, SYDVKM. Trimming removed 5 bases from V and 4 bases from J, with 14 bases in between. CDR3 DNA: TGTGCCAGCAGTCCAACAGGGTTGGGCTATGGCTACACCTTC. This translates into CASSPTGLGYGYTF.

The chain has TRBV12-1 and TRBJ2-5; TRBD2, the table's D call, was not compared with the DNA. TRBV12-1 corresponds to a pseudogene. CDR3 length equals 16 residues. CDR3 loop: CASSQPGTLMKETQYF. The CDR3 coding sequence is TGTGCCAGCAGCCAACCAGGGACTCTGATGAAAGAGACCCAGTACTTC.

The chain combines TRBV4-2 with TRBJ1-6; tentative D call: TRBD1 (6 bases). The ends were cut back, 3 bases at V and 9 bases at J, with 9 bases in the middle. The length of the CDR3 is 13 residues. In germline, CDR1 is LGHNA, CDR2 YNFKEQ. In DNA form, the CDR3 reads TGTGCCAGCAGCCAGGCCAGGGGTTCACCCCTCCACTTT. Amino acids: CASSQARGSPLHF.

The chain combines TRBV5-8 with TRBJ2-1; no definite D call. V was trimmed by 2 bases and J by 5 bases, leaving 11 bases between them. The CDR3 runs 14 residues. The germline V gene has CDR1 SGHTS and CDR2 YDEGEE. CDR3 sequence: CASSFVAGHNEQFF. The CDR3 bases are TGTGCCAGCAGCTTCGTCGCAGGTCACAATGAGCAGTTCTTC. Using reference TRBV5-8 and TRBJ2-1 for the parts outside the CDR3, the full variable domain is EAGVTQSPTHLIKTRGQQATLRCSPISGHTSVYWYQQALGLGLQFLLWYDEGEERNRGNFPPRFSGRQFPNYSSELNVNALELEDSALYLCASSFVAGHNEQFFGPGTRLTVL.

The chain carries TRBV6-5 and TRBJ2-2, with D perhaps matching TRBD2 (6 bases). V gave up 1 base and J gave up 1 base, with 10 bases separating them. CDR1 is MNHEY, CDR2 SVGAGI, per germline. The CDR3 contains 16 residues. The CDR3 spells CASSYLGRGNTGELFF. As DNA, the CDR3 is TGTGCCAGCAGTTACTTAGGGCGGGGGAACACCGGGGAGCTGTTTTTT.

This chain connects TRBV6-1 to TRBJ2-7; D gene uncertain. CDR3 length equals 13 residues. V lost 6 bases, J lost 6 bases, and 15 bases lay in between. Looked up from germline, CDR1 is MNHNS and CDR2 is SASEGT. The CDR3 sequence: CASSLEIYSEQYF. In nucleotides, the CDR3 is TGTGCCAGCAGCCTAGAGATTTATTCCGAGCAGTACTTC.

The genes are TRBV6-5 and TRBJ2-3, with 10 bases aligning to TRBD1. After removal of 6 bases from V and 3 bases from J, the junction contained 6 bases not matched to a gene. The CDR3 has 15 residues. Germline assignment: CDR1 MNHEY and CDR2 SVGAGI. As DNA, the CDR3 is TGTGCCAGCAGCGACAGGGGGCGCGGTACAGATACGCAGTATTTT. Its protein product is CASSDRGRGTDTQYF.

CDR3 sequence reads: CAWIGGLSYGYTF. For the CDR3, the DNA is TGTGCCTGGATAGGGGGGCTCAGCTATGGCTACACCTTC. The chain has TRBV30 and TRBJ1-2, with a possible D match to TRBD1 (6 bases). CDR3 length equals 13 residues. The germline CDR1 and CDR2 sequences are GTSNPN and SVGIG (reference sequence). V lost 4 bases, J lost 4 bases, and 13 bases lay in between. Full variable domain (remainder filled in from reference TRBV30 and TRBJ1-2): SQTIHQWPATLVQPVGSPLSLECTVEGTSNPNLYWYRQAAGRGLQLLFYSVGIGQISSEVPQNLSASRPQDRQFILSSKKLLLSDSGFYLCAWIGGLSYGYTFGSGTRLTVV.

This chain joins TRBV19 and TRBJ2-1, with 8 bases matching TRBD1. V was clipped by 1 base and J by 9 bases; unmatched bases: 8. Germline CDR1 is LNHDA and CDR2 is SQIVND (reference sequence). CDR3 length equals 15 residues. This CDR3 is CASSIGGLQGAEQFF. Here the CDR3 DNA reads TGTGCCAGTAGTATAGGAGGTCTGCAGGGGGCTGAGCAGTTCTTC.

This rearrangement joins TRBV7-8 to TRBJ2-3, with D maybe TRBD1 (5 bases). Germline V lookup: CDR1 SGHVS, CDR2 FQNEAQ. The CDR3 is 14 amino acids. The V and J ends lost 5 bases and 6 bases respectively, with 15 bases between them. CDR3 nucleotides: TGTGCCAGCAGCGCCCAGGGTCCTCGGGATACGCAGTATTTT. This gives the protein CASSAQGPRDTQYF.

The gene calls are TRBV2 and TRBJ2-7; no firm D call. The germline V gene encodes CDR1 SNHLY and CDR2 FYNNEI. The CDR3 has 11 amino acids. With 4 bases removed from V and 1 base from J, the gap between germline ends came to 2 bases. CDR3 amino acids: CASSVSYEQYV. CDR3 DNA: TGTGCCAGCAGTGTTTCCTACGAGCAGTACGTC.

This clone was observed a single time. The V call is TRBV5-1, the J call TRBJ2-7; TRBD1 matches 9 bases. The CDR3 consists of 15 residues. CDR1 and CDR2 (germline): SGHRS, YFSETQ. V lost 0 bases to trimming and J lost 5 bases; unmatched junction nucleotides: 6. The CDR3: CASSLGTGVLDEQYF. The CDR3 coding sequence is TGCGCCAGCAGCTTGGGGACAGGGGTGTTAGACGAGCAGTACTTC.

The chain links TRBV6-1 to TRBJ1-5; no clear D. Trimming left V 7 bases short and J 1 base short, with 11 bases between. The CDR3 loop spans 14 amino acids. Germline V lookup: CDR1 MNHNS, CDR2 SASEGT. DNA of the CDR3: TGTGCCAGCAATGGACCCAAGAGCAATCAGCCCCAGCATTTT. It translates to CASNGPKSNQPQHF.

This clone was recorded a few times. This sequence joins TRBV9 and TRBJ1-6, with D perhaps TRBD1 (5 bases). Between the trimmed V and J ends, which lost 0 bases and 7 bases, there was a span of 8 bases. This CDR3 is built from 14 residues. Germline V lookup: CDR1 SGDLS, CDR2 YYNGEE. CDR3 in amino acids: CASSVGRTNSPLHF. The CDR3 coding sequence is TGTGCCAGCAGCGTAGGCCGGACAAATTCACCCCTCCACTTT.

The V gene is TRBV5-1, the J gene TRBJ2-3; 9 nucleotides match TRBD1. Germline V CDR1 and CDR2: SGHRS, YFSETQ. Losses at the gene ends were 1 base for V and 4 bases for J; bases not matched to a gene: 7. This CDR3 has 16 amino acids. The CDR3 DNA reads as TGCGCCAGCAGCTTGTTTTACCGGGACAGGGCAGATACGCAGTATTTT. This encodes CASSLFYRDRADTQYF.

This chain joins TRBV2 and TRBJ1-4; TRBD1 aligns across 7 bases. The germline V gene encodes CDR1 SNHLY and CDR2 FYNNEI. This CDR3 contains 16 residues. V lost 6 bases and J lost 7; bases outside the gene matches: 14. The CDR3 sequence is CASSQRMRQGGEKLFF. The CDR3 DNA is TGTGCCAGCAGCCAACGAATGAGACAGGGAGGTGAAAAACTGTTTTTT. Variable domain in full (rest from reference TRBV2 and TRBJ1-4): EPEVTQTPSHQVTQMGQEVILRCVPISNHLYFYWYRQILGQKVEFLVSFYNNEISEKSEIFDDQFSVERPDGSNFTLKIRSTKLEDSAMYFCASSQRMRQGGEKLFFGSGTQLSVL.

This clone was observed a single time. This chain connects TRBV19 to TRBJ2-3; 7 bases agree with TRBD2. The CDR3 loop spans 15 amino acids. The junction had 13 bases not matched to a gene; V was cut back by 10 bases and J by 3 bases. CDR1 and CDR2 from the germline V gene are LNHDA and SQIVND (reference sequence). This CDR3 is CATMDQRGRTDTQYF. CDR3 bases: TGTGCCACTATGGATCAGCGGGGTAGGACAGATACGCAGTATTTT.

This clone was recorded only once. V and J are TRBV7-9 and TRBJ2-3; tentatively, D is TRBD2 (5 bases). This CDR3 has 13 amino acids. V lost 11 bases, J lost 0 bases, and 12 bases lay in between. Germline V gene data show CDR1 as SEHNR and CDR2 as FQNEAQ (reference sequence). CDR3 amino acids: CAGGQESTDTQYF. CDR3 bases: TGTGCCGGCGGGCAGGAGAGCACAGATACGCAGTATTTT.

V usage is TRBV14 and J usage is TRBJ1-2, with 7 nucleotides matching TRBD1. Germline V gives CDR1 SGHDN, CDR2 FVKESK. CDR3 length: 17 residues. V was clipped by 6 bases and J by 8 bases; unmatched bases: 21. DNA of the CDR3: TGTGCCAGCAGTCCGAATCCGCACCGACAGGGTCCCCAGGGCTACACCTTC. Its protein is CASSPNPHRQGPQGYTF.

A note on this clone: Other nucleotide sequences from this sample produce the same CDR3. The V and J genes are TRBV7-9 and TRBJ2-5, with D possibly matching TRBD1 (6 bases). V shed 2 bases and J shed 4 bases, with 17 bases lying between them. Germline V gene lookup returns CDR1 SEHNR and CDR2 FQNEAQ (reference sequence). The CDR3 covers 16 residues. The DNA for the CDR3 is TGTGCCAGCAGCTTATTGGTTTGGGGGCAAAGAGAGACCCAGTACTTC. Residues: CASSLLVWGQRETQYF.

J is TRBJ2-1 and V is TRBV6-4, with TRBD2 matching over 7 bases. Germline assignment: CDR1 MRHNA and CDR2 SNTAGT. This CDR3 region has 13 residues. J was trimmed by 5 bases and V by 6 bases; bases with no gene match: 4. The CDR3 here is CASRRTRDNEQFF. As DNA, the CDR3 is TGTGCCAGCAGAAGGACTAGGGACAATGAGCAGTTCTTC.

The chain combines TRBV6-5 with TRBJ1-1; no firm D call. The germline CDR1 and CDR2 sequences are MNHEY and SVGAGI. Deletions cut 0 bases from V and 5 bases from J, with 13 bases between. This CDR3 has 15 residues. In DNA, the CDR3 is TGTGCCAGCAGTTACTCGATCGGGGTGGTTACTGAAGCTTTCTTT. Residues: CASSYSIGVVTEAFF.

V gene TRBV7-2 combines with J gene TRBJ1-2; D remains unclear. Germline assignment: CDR1 SGHTA and CDR2 FQGNSA. This CDR3 has 16 residues. V lost 1 base to trimming and J lost 4 bases, with 16 bases between them. This CDR3 is CASSLGGIVKGYGYTF. The DNA of the CDR3 is TGTGCCAGCAGCTTAGGCGGGATAGTTAAAGGCTATGGCTACACCTTC.

This chain connects TRBV6-1 to TRBJ2-3; D uncertain. Germline values: CDR1 MNHNS, CDR2 SASEGT. V lost 4 bases and J lost 2, with 10 bases in between. The CDR3 is 14 residues long. CDR3 sequence: CASSAMGDTDTQYF. In DNA form, the CDR3 reads TGTGCCAGCAGTGCTATGGGTGACACAGATACGCAGTATTTT.

The chain has TRBV10-3 and TRBJ2-7, with 12 positions matching TRBD2. This CDR3 has 14 amino acids. Germline trimming cut 6 bases from V and 5 bases from J; bases unmatched to any gene: 5. Looked up from germline, CDR1 is ENHRY and CDR2 is SYGVKD. The CDR3 sequence is CAIRPTSGGHEQYV. CDR3 DNA: TGTGCCATCAGGCCGACTAGCGGGGGCCACGAGCAGTACGTC.

This clone was seen just once. The rearrangement uses TRBV15 and TRBJ1-1; D is unresolved. This CDR3 comprises 13 residues. Germline V gives CDR1 LNHNV, CDR2 YYDKDF (reference sequence). Trimming took 2 bases from V and 0 from J, leaving 4 bases between them. CDR3: CATSRHLNTEAFF. The CDR3 nucleotides read TGTGCCACCAGCAGACATTTGAACACTGAAGCTTTCTTT.

The rearrangement joins TRBV27 to TRBJ2-1; D is possibly TRBD2 (5 bases). Per germline, CDR1 MNHEY and CDR2 SMNVEV (reference sequence). This CDR3 has 15 residues. V was shortened by 2 bases and J by 0 bases, with 8 bases between the two germline ends. The CDR3 DNA sequence: TGTGCCAGCAGTTTAGAGGGCCACTCCTACAATGAGCAGTTCTTC. It encodes CASSLEGHSYNEQFF.

The rearrangement links TRBV27 to TRBJ2-3, with TRBD2 as a possible D gene (7 bases). With 7 bases removed from V and 1 base from J, the gap between germline ends came to 12 bases. Germline CDR1 is MNHEY and CDR2 is SMNVEV (reference sequence). The CDR3 has 14 amino acids. The CDR3 DNA is TGTGCCAGCAATGGGGGGGGGCGCACAGATACGCAGTATTTT. Translated, it gives CASNGGGRTDTQYF.

This sequence joins TRBV5-6 and TRBJ1-2, with TRBD1 identical over 7 bases. The germline V gene encodes CDR1 SGHDT and CDR2 YYEEEE. The CDR3 is 16 residues long. The junction had 15 bases not matched to a gene; V was cut back by 5 bases and J by 5 bases. The CDR3 reads CASSLFSPGQYYGYTF. The CDR3 DNA follows: TGTGCCAGCAGTCTGTTTTCGCCGGGACAGTATTATGGCTACACCTTC.

The genes are TRBV5-1 and TRBJ1-2, with 7 bases fitting TRBD1. Trimming cost V 4 bases and J 6 bases; bases outside gene matches: 9. Germline CDR1 SGHRS, CDR2 YFSETQ. CDR3 size: 14 residues. The CDR3 sequence is CASSPTQGTDGYTF. CDR3 sequence (DNA): TGCGCCAGCAGCCCAACACAGGGGACGGATGGCTACACCTTC.

The chain is built from TRBV4-2 and TRBJ2-3, with D hard to call. V lost 0 bases and J lost 0, with 13 bases in between. The length of the CDR3 is 17 residues. Germline lookup yields CDR1 LGHNA and CDR2 YNFKEQ. This CDR3 is CASSQEYAPASTDTQYF. The CDR3 region has the DNA TGTGCCAGCAGCCAAGAATACGCACCCGCTAGCACAGATACGCAGTATTTT.